The rows below give T cell receptor beta chains drawn from one sample of a study of blood T cell repertoires in COVID-19. Assay used: immunoSEQ multiplex PCR; TCRdb lists only in-frame clones, some missing. This sample has 57,000 or so clones, with around 85% found just once. Sequences were obtained from peripheral blood. The receptors shown here come from a woman over 75 with active or convalescent COVID-19. Both conserved end residues are part of each CDR3. D genes are given only for firm matches. Only some rows state a clone size, as once, few, many or a class for expanded clones.

J gene: TRBJ2-2; D gene: TRBD1; clone size: NA; V gene: TRBV19; CDR3 protein: CASSMTPGQGNTGELFF; CDR3 DNA: TGTGCCAGTAGTATGACCCCGGGACAGGGTAACACCGGGGAGCTGTTTTTT
J gene: TRBJ2-3; D gene: NA; clone size: NA; V gene: TRBV5-1; CDR3 protein: CASSLYGPGVVTDTQYF; CDR3 DNA: TGCGCCAGCAGCTTGTACGGCCCAGGGGTGGTCACAGATACGCAGTATTTT
J gene: TRBJ1-2; D gene: NA; clone size: few; V gene: TRBV7-8; CDR3 protein: CASSLAIGSNYGYTF; CDR3 DNA: TGTGCCAGCAGCTTAGCTATAGGGAGCAACTATGGCTACACCTTC
J gene: TRBJ2-3; D gene: NA; clone size: NA; V gene: TRBV25-1; CDR3 protein: CASVDRFSTDTQYF; CDR3 DNA: TGTGCCAGCGTCGACAGATTCAGCACAGATACGCAGTATTTT
J gene: TRBJ1-1; D gene: NA; clone size: NA; V gene: TRBV11-3; CDR3 protein: CASSLRINRFMNTEAFF; CDR3 DNA: TGTGCCAGCAGCCTACGCATTAACAGGTTTATGAACACTGAAGCTTTCTTT
J gene: TRBJ1-2; D gene: NA; clone size: NA; V gene: TRBV4-1; CDR3 protein: CASSQRDSRYGYTF; CDR3 DNA: TGCGCCAGCAGCCAACGGGACTCGAGATATGGCTACACCTTC
J gene: TRBJ1-1; D gene: NA; clone size: NA; V gene: TRBV6-6; CDR3 protein: CASSSRGRGDTEAFF; CDR3 DNA: TGTGCCAGCAGTTCCCGGGGCAGGGGAGACACTGAAGCTTTCTTT
J gene: TRBJ2-7; D gene: TRBD1; clone size: NA; V gene: TRBV6-6; CDR3 protein: CASRRDRVYEQYF; CDR3 DNA: TGTGCCAGCCGTCGGGACAGGGTCTACGAGCAGTACTTC
J gene: TRBJ1-3; D gene: TRBD1; clone size: NA; V gene: TRBV7-2; CDR3 protein: CASSLVGTASGNTIYF; CDR3 DNA: TGTGCCAGCAGCTTAGTGGGGACAGCATCTGGAAACACCATATATTTT
J gene: TRBJ2-4; D gene: NA; clone size: once; V gene: TRBV7-9; CDR3 protein: CASSLNEGANIQYF; CDR3 DNA: TGTGCCAGCAGCTTAAATGAGGGAGCGAACATTCAGTACTTC
J gene: TRBJ1-2; D gene: NA; clone size: once; V gene: TRBV4-1; CDR3 protein: CASSQDRVEMYGYTF; CDR3 DNA: TGCGCCAGCAGCCAAGATCGGGTCGAAATGTATGGCTACACCTTC
J gene: TRBJ1-6; D gene: NA; clone size: NA; V gene: TRBV11-2; CDR3 protein: CASSLDPSNSPLHF; CDR3 DNA: TGTGCCAGCAGCTTAGATCCCTCTAATTCACCCCTCCACTTT
J gene: TRBJ2-2; D gene: NA; clone size: NA; V gene: TRBV6-5; CDR3 protein: CASTYWRGELFF; CDR3 DNA: TGTGCCAGCACCTACTGGCGGGGGGAGCTGTTTTTT
J gene: TRBJ2-5; D gene: NA; clone size: NA; V gene: TRBV11-3; CDR3 protein: CASSLGRYQETQYF; CDR3 DNA: TGTGCCAGCAGCTTAGGGAGGTACCAAGAGACCCAGTACTTC
J gene: TRBJ2-4; D gene: NA; clone size: NA; V gene: TRBV15; CDR3 protein: CATAQGEDDIQYF; CDR3 DNA: TGTGCCACCGCCCAGGGTGAGGATGACATTCAGTACTTC
J gene: TRBJ2-5; D gene: TRBD2; clone size: NA; V gene: TRBV4-1; CDR3 protein: CASSSGTSGGGLKETQYF; CDR3 DNA: TGCGCCAGCAGCAGTGGGACTAGCGGGGGGGGCCTCAAAGAGACCCAGTACTTC
J gene: TRBJ2-1; D gene: TRBD1; clone size: NA; V gene: TRBV5-1; CDR3 protein: CASSLRDRGRNEQFF; CDR3 DNA: TGCGCCAGCAGCCTCCGGGACAGGGGGCGTAATGAGCAGTTCTTC
J gene: TRBJ1-2; D gene: TRBD1; clone size: NA; V gene: TRBV28; CDR3 protein: CASTTGGHGYTF; CDR3 DNA: TGTGCCAGCACGACAGGGGGCCACGGCTACACCTTC
J gene: TRBJ1-5; D gene: TRBD1; clone size: NA; V gene: TRBV6-5; CDR3 protein: CASIKDRRNQPQHF; CDR3 DNA: TGTGCCAGCATTAAGGACAGGAGAAATCAGCCCCAGCATTTT
J gene: TRBJ1-2; D gene: TRBD1; clone size: NA; V gene: TRBV25-1; CDR3 protein: CASRDRGQGYTF; CDR3 DNA: TGTGCCAGCAGGGACAGGGGGCAAGGCTACACCTTC
J gene: TRBJ2-1; D gene: NA; clone size: NA; V gene: TRBV7-9; CDR3 protein: CASSMSGEGVGNEQFF; CDR3 DNA: TGTGCCAGCAGCATGTCAGGAGAGGGAGTGGGCAATGAGCAGTTCTTC
J gene: TRBJ1-3; D gene: NA; clone size: NA; V gene: TRBV6-5; CDR3 protein: CASSRRPEGNTIYF; CDR3 DNA: TGTGCCAGCAGTCGCCGTCCGGAGGGAAACACCATATATTTT
J gene: TRBJ1-1; D gene: NA; clone size: NA; V gene: TRBV18; CDR3 protein: CASSPWREGTTEAFF; CDR3 DNA: TGTGCCAGCTCACCCTGGAGGGAGGGGACTACTGAAGCTTTCTTT
J gene: TRBJ2-3; D gene: NA; clone size: NA; V gene: TRBV3-1/TRBV3-2; CDR3 protein: CASSRGGTDTQYF; CDR3 DNA: TGTGCCAGCAGCCGCGGAGGCACAGATACGCAGTATTTT
J gene: TRBJ2-5; D gene: TRBD2; clone size: NA; V gene: TRBV5-1; CDR3 protein: CASSLGPSGGAWETQYF; CDR3 DNA: TGCGCCAGCAGCTTGGGCCCTAGCGGGGGGGCCTGGGAGACCCAGTACTTC